What follows is one T cell receptor beta chain and its context. What it binds is not known. This record comes from a study of graft-versus-host responses after intestinal transplantation. As for the study in general: Recipients uniformly received anti-thymocyte globulin induction, followed by tacrolimus and steroids for 3 to 4 years.

The protocol was immunoSEQ multiplex PCR, while the TCRdb copy is restricted to in-frame clones and leaves out a portion. The sample includes roughly 4,000 clones, roughly three quarters of them seen just once. The CDR3 loop spans 14 amino acids. The junction had 11 bases not matched to a gene; V was cut back by 11 bases and J by 5 bases. Germline V lookup: CDR1 SGHAT, CDR2 FQNNGV. Processed graft tissue released its intraepithelial and lamina propria lymphocytes. Study results and caveats: Some GvH clones were seen earlier in gut or blood, suggesting intestinal origin.

The J gene is TRBJ2-3, the V gene TRBV11-2; TRBD2 matches 9 bases. The TCR was taken from a human patient who received an intestinal transplant, so some T cells may come from the graft donor. The specimen comprised ileum tissue, sampled 17 days after transplant. CDR3 in amino acids: CAGPGGGAEDTQYF. In DNA, the CDR3 is TGTGCCGGTCCCGGCGGGGGGGCCGAAGATACGCAGTATTTT.